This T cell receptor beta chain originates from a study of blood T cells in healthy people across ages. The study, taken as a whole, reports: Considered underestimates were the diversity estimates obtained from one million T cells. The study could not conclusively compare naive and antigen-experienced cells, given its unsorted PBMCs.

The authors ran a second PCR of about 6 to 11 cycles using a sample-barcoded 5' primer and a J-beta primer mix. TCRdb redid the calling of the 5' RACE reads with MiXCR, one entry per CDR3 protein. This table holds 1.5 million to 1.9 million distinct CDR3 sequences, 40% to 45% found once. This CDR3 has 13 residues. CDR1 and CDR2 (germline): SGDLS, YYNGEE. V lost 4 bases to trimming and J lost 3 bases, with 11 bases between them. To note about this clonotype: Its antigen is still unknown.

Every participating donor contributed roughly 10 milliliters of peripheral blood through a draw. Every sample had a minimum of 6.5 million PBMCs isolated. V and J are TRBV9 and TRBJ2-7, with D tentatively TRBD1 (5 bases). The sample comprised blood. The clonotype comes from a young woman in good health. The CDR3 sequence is CASSPQDGYEQYF. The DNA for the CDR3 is TGTGCCAGCAGCCCACAGGACGGCTACGAGCAGTACTTC.